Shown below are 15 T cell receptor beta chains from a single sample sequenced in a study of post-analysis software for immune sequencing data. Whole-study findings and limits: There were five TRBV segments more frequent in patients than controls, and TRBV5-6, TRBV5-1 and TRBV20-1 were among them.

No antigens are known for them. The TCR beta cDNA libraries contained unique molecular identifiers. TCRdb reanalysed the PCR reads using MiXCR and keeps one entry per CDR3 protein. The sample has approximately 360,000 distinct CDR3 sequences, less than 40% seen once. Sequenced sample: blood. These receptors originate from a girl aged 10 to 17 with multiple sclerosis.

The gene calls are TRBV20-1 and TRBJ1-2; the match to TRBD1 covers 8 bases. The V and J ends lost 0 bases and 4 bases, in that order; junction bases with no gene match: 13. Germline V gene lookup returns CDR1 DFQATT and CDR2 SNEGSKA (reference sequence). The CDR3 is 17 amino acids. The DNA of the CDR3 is TGCAGTGCTAGAGATCCCATGTCAGGGGGCCTCCGCTATGGCTACACCTTC. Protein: CSARDPMSGGLRYGYTF.

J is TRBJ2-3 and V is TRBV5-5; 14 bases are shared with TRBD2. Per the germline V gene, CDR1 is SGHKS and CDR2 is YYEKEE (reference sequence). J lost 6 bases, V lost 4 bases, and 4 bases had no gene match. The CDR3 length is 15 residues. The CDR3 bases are TGTGCCAGCAGCGTGGGACTAGCGGGGGAGGATACGCAGTATTTT. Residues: CASSVGLAGEDTQYF.

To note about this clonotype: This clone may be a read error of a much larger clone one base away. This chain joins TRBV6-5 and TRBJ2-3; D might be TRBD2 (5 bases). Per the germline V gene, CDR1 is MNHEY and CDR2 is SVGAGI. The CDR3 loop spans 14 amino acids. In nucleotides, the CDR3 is TGTGCCAGCAGGTACTTTGGACGAGGGGATACGCAGTATTTT. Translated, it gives CASRYFGRGDTQYF.

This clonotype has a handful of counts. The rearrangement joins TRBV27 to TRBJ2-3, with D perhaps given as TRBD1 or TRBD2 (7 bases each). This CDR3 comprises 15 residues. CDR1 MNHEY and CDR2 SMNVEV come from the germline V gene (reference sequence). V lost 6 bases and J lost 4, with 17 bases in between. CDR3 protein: CASSFLTGRADTQYF. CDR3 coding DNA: TGTGCCAGCAGCTTCCTGACAGGGAGGGCAGATACGCAGTATTTT.

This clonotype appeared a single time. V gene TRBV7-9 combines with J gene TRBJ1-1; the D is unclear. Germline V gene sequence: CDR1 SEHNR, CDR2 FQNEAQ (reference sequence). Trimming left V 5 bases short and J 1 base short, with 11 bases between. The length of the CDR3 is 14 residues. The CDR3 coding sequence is TGTGCCAGCAGCCCCCAGGAGGGGAACACTGAAGCTTTCTTT. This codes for CASSPQEGNTEAFF.

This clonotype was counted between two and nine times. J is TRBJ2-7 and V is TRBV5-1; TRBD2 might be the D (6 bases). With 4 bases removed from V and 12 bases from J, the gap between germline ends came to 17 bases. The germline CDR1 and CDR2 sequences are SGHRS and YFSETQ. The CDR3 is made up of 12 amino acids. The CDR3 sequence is CASSPDTSRGYF. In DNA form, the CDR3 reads TGCGCCAGCAGCCCGGATACTAGCCGGGGGTACTTC.

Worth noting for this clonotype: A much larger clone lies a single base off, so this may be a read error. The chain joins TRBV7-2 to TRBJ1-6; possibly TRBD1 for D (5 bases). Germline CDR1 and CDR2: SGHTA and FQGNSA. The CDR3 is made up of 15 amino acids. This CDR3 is CVSSFPGTKGSPLHF. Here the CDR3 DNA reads TGTGTCAGCAGCTTCCCCGGGACGAAGGGATCACCCCTCCACTTT.

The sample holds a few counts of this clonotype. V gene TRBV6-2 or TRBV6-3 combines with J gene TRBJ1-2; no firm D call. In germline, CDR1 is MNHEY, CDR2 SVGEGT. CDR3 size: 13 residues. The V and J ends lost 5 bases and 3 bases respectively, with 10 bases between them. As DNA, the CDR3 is TGTGCCAGCAGTCGCCCGACGGACTATGGCTACACCTTC. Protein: CASSRPTDYGYTF.

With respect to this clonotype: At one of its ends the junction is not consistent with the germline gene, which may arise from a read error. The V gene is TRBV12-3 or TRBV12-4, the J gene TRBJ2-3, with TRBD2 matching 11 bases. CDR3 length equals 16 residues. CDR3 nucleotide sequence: TGTGCCAGCAGCTCTCCGTCCACTAGCGGGGGAGATACGCGGTATTTT. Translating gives CASSSPSTSGGDTRYF.

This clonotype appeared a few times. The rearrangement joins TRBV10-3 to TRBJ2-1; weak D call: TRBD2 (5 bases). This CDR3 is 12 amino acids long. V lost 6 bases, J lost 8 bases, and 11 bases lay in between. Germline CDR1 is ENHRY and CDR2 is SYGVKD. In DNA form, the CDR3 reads TGTGCCATCAGACCCACGGAGGATGAGCAGTTCTTC. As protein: CAIRPTEDEQFF.

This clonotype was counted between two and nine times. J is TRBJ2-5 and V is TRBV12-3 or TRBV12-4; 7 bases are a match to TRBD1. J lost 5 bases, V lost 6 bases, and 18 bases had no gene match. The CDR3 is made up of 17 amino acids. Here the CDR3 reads CASSPGDRQSFSETQYF. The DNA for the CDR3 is TGTGCCAGCAGCCCCGGGGACAGACAAAGTTTCTCGGAGACCCAGTACTTC.

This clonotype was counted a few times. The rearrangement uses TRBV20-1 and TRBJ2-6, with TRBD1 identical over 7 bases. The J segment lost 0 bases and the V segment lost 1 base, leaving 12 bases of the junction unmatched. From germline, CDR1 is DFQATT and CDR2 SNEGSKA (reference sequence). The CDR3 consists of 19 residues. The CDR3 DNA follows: TGCAGTGCTAGAGCCCCTAGGACAGGTCTAAGCTCTGGGGCCAACGTCCTGACTTTC. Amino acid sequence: CSARAPRTGLSSGANVLTF.

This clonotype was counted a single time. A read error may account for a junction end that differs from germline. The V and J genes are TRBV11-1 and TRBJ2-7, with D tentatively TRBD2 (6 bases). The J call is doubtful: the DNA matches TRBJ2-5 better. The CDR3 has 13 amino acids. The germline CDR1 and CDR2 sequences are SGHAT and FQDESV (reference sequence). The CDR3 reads CACSLALQETQYF. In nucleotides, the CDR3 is TGTGCCTGCAGCCTAGCGCTCCAAGAGACCCAGTACTTC.

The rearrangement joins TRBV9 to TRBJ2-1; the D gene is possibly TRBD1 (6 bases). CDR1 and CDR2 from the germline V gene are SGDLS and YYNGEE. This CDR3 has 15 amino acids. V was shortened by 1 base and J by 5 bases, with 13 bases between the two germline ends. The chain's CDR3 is CASSVTGRRDNEQFF. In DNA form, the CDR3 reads TGTGCCAGCAGCGTAACAGGGAGAAGGGACAATGAGCAGTTCTTC.

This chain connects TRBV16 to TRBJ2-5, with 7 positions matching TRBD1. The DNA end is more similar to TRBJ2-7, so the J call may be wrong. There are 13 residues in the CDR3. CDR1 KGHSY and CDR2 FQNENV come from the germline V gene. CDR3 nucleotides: TGTGCCAGCAGCCAATCCGACAGGGCCGAGCAGTACTTC. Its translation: CASSQSDRAEQYF.